One sample yielded the 31 T cell receptor beta chains listed below, sequenced in a study of blood T cell repertoires in COVID-19. TCRdb's table, derived via immunoSEQ multiplex PCR, lists solely in-frame clones and lacks some. The sample consists of 250,000 to 300,000 clones, roughly 90% of them appearing once. The sequenced material came from peripheral blood. The origin of the receptors is a woman in her fifties or sixties who had recovered from COVID-19.

This clone was detected a few times. The chain couples TRBV5-6 to TRBJ1-1; D gene uncertain. CDR1 and CDR2 from the germline V gene are SGHDT and YYEEEE. V gave up 1 base and J gave up 11 bases, with 3 bases separating them. The CDR3 runs 9 residues. CDR3 protein: CASSLRAFF. CDR3 sequence (DNA): TGTGCCAGCAGCTTGCGTGCTTTCTTT.

The chain carries TRBV5-4 and TRBJ2-5; 7 nucleotides align to TRBD2. The junction had 11 bases not matched to a gene; V was cut back by 4 bases and J by 2 bases. The germline gives CDR1 SGHNT, CDR2 YYREEE (reference sequence). The CDR3 totals 16 residues. In DNA, the CDR3 is TGTGCCAGCAGCCCTCAAATGTCGGGGGGACAAGAGACCCAGTACTTC. As protein: CASSPQMSGGQETQYF.

This clone was found a few times. The rearrangement joins TRBV21-1 to TRBJ1-5; the table's D call TRBD1 went unverified against the DNA. TRBV21-1 is a documented pseudogene. The CDR3 has 18 residues. Here the CDR3 DNA reads TGTGCCAGCAGCCAAATGAGAACAGGCCTGGCCCTCAATCAGCCCCAGCATTTT. This gives the protein CASSQMRTGLALNQPQHF.

The V call is TRBV9, the J call TRBJ2-6, with D perhaps TRBD2 (6 bases). V gave up 4 bases and J gave up 2 bases, with 19 bases separating them. This CDR3 has 18 amino acids. Germline values: CDR1 SGDLS, CDR2 YYNGEE. CDR3 region: CASSRRRDRSPGANVLTF. CDR3 coding DNA: TGTGCCAGCAGCAGGAGGAGGGATCGCTCCCCTGGGGCCAACGTCCTGACTTTC.

The CDR3 DNA reads as TGTGCCAGCAGTTACGACGGGACTAGCGGGATGAATGAGCAGTTCTTC. Translating gives CASSYDGTSGMNEQFF. The chain recombines TRBV6-5 with TRBJ2-1; 13 nucleotides agree with TRBD2. The trim removed 2 bases at V and 7 bases at J, leaving 5 bases unmatched. CDR3 size: 16 residues. Germline V gene lookup returns CDR1 MNHEY and CDR2 SVGAGI.

The J gene is TRBJ2-3, the V gene TRBV7-2; perhaps TRBD1 as D (5 bases). Trimming took 3 bases from V and 0 from J, leaving 7 bases between them. This CDR3 is 14 amino acids long. Germline V gives CDR1 SGHTA, CDR2 FQGNSA. The chain's CDR3 is CASSFGASTDTQYF. The CDR3 DNA reads as TGTGCCAGCAGCTTTGGGGCCAGCACAGATACGCAGTATTTT. Drawing the rest from reference TRBV7-2 and TRBJ2-3, the complete variable domain is GAGVSQSPSNKVTEKGKDVELRCDPISGHTALYWYRQSLGQGLEFLIYFQGNSAPDKSGLPSDRFSAERTGGSVSTLTIQRTQQEDSAVYLCASSFGASTDTQYFGPGTRLTVL.

This clone has a single count. The V and J genes are TRBV28 and TRBJ2-3; no reliable D call. Germline values: CDR1 MDHEN, CDR2 SYDVKM. V lost 2 bases, J lost 5 bases, and 5 bases lay in between. This CDR3 is 12 amino acids long. The CDR3 protein is CASSLIGDTQYF. The CDR3 DNA reads TGTGCCAGCAGTTTAATCGGAGATACGCAGTATTTT.

The chain links TRBV4-3 to TRBJ2-2; D is possibly TRBD1 (6 bases). The V and J ends lost 4 bases and 2 bases respectively, with 11 bases between them. Germline CDR1 reads LGHNA; CDR2 reads YSLEER. The CDR3 runs 15 residues. This CDR3 reads CASSLRTVNTGELFF. Here the CDR3 DNA reads TGCGCCAGCAGCCTAAGGACAGTTAACACCGGGGAGCTGTTTTTT.

V and J are TRBV21-1 and TRBJ1-4; TRBD1 is the table's D call, not checked against the DNA. TRBV21-1 is a listed pseudogene. The CDR3 runs 17 residues. For the CDR3, the DNA is TGTGCCAGCAGCAACGAGAGACAGGGGGCGCCCAATGAAAAACTGTTTTTT. Translation gives CASSNERQGAPNEKLFF.

This clone was found a few times. This chain joins TRBV7-2 and TRBJ1-1, with D uncertain. This CDR3 has 14 residues. The germline V gene has CDR1 SGHTA and CDR2 FQGNSA. V was shortened by 5 bases and J by 5 bases, with 15 bases between the two germline ends. CDR3 sequence (DNA): TGTGCCAGCAGCCCCGCCACCGGGAGGACTGAAGCTTTCTTT. Translated: CASSPATGRTEAFF.

The CDR3 DNA sequence: TGTGCCAGCAGTTTAGCCGGGAGGTCGGGGGGGTCGGGTGAGCAGTTCTTC. This encodes CASSLAGRSGGSGEQFF. This rearrangement joins TRBV27 to TRBJ2-1; TRBD2 agrees at 8 bases. CDR3 length: 17 amino acids. The V gene's germline CDR1 is MNHEY and CDR2 SMNVEV (reference sequence). J lost 9 bases, V lost 2 bases, and 15 bases had no gene match.

The chain couples TRBV18 to TRBJ2-7, with 8 bases identical to TRBD1. The CDR3 covers 16 residues. Germline CDR1 reads KGHSH; CDR2 reads LQKENI. Trimming removed 2 bases from V and 2 bases from J; junction bases left unmatched: 8. The DNA for the CDR3 is TGTGCCAGCTCACCAGGGACAGGTTTAACTACCTACGAGCAGTACTTC. The encoded protein is CASSPGTGLTTYEQYF.

The CDR3 reads CASSMFDSFMNTEAFF. The DNA of the CDR3 is TGTGCCAGTAGTATGTTTGACAGTTTCATGAACACTGAAGCTTTCTTT. The chain has TRBV19 and TRBJ1-1; D possibly corresponds to TRBD1 (5 bases). The CDR3 totals 16 residues. V was cut by 3 bases and J by 0 bases, with 14 bases left in between. Germline V gene data show CDR1 as LNHDA and CDR2 as SQIVND (reference sequence).

The chain links TRBV7-2 to TRBJ1-1; D ambiguous. Trimming cost V 5 bases and J 3 bases, with 22 bases left between them. CDR1 and CDR2 (germline): SGHTA, FQGNSA. The CDR3 is made up of 17 amino acids. The DNA for the CDR3 is TGTGCCAGCAGCCCCGAATCCCTTAAAGCCGTGGACACTGAAGCTTTCTTT. It codes for CASSPESLKAVDTEAFF.

This sequence joins TRBV18 and TRBJ2-1; weak D call: TRBD1 (6 bases). Trimming shortened V by 6 bases and J by 7 bases, and 13 bases separated the two germline ends. The CDR3 totals 13 residues. Germline V gene sequence: CDR1 KGHSH, CDR2 LQKENI. This chain's CDR3 is CASSLGQNNEQFF. The CDR3 DNA follows: TGTGCCAGCTCCCTCGGACAGAATAATGAGCAGTTCTTC. Looking up the rest from reference TRBV18 and TRBJ2-1 gives the full variable domain: NAGVMQNPRHLVRRRGQEARLRCSPMKGHSHVYWYRQLPEEGLKFMVYLQKENIIDESGMPKERFSAEFPKEGPSILRIQQVVRGDSAAYFCASSLGQNNEQFFGPGTRLTVL.

The chain is built from TRBV6-5 and TRBJ1-2; 10 bases agree with TRBD1. CDR1 is MNHEY and CDR2 is SVGAGI in the germline V gene. CDR3 length: 15 residues. Trimming removed 6 bases from V and 7 bases from J; junction bases left unmatched: 11. The CDR3: CASRPDRGPSRGYTF. In nucleotides, the CDR3 is TGTGCCAGCAGACCCGACAGGGGGCCCAGCCGTGGCTACACCTTC.

This clone showed up just once. The chain couples TRBV19 to TRBJ2-3; TRBD2 matches at 8 bases. Germline V gives CDR1 LNHDA, CDR2 SQIVND (reference sequence). The length of the CDR3 is 14 residues. The trim removed 3 bases at V and 5 bases at J, leaving 4 bases unmatched. The CDR3 reads CASSIGLAGDTQYF. DNA for the CDR3: TGTGCCAGTAGTATTGGGCTAGCGGGAGATACGCAGTATTTT.

This clone was observed a single time. The chain is built from TRBV19 and TRBJ1-5; the match to TRBD1 covers 8 bases. J was trimmed by 5 bases and V by 4 bases; bases with no gene match: 4. CDR1 and CDR2 from the germline V gene are LNHDA and SQIVND (reference sequence). This CDR3 contains 14 residues. The CDR3 region is CASSRTGRDQPQHF. The CDR3 DNA is TGTGCCAGTAGTAGGACAGGGAGGGATCAGCCCCAGCATTTT.

The chain joins TRBV10-3 to TRBJ2-3; 7 bases line up with TRBD2. The CDR3 contains 14 residues. Trimming removed 2 bases from V and 3 bases from J; junction bases left unmatched: 2. The germline gives CDR1 ENHRY, CDR2 SYGVKD. This CDR3 is CAISEGRGTDTQYF. As DNA, the CDR3 is TGTGCCATCAGTGAGGGGCGGGGGACAGATACGCAGTATTTT.

V gene TRBV28 combines with J gene TRBJ2-3; D unresolved. CDR3 length equals 13 residues. Trimming took 5 bases from V and 6 from J, leaving 12 bases between them. Per the germline V gene, CDR1 is MDHEN and CDR2 is SYDVKM. Written as DNA, the CDR3 is TGTGCCAGCAGTCGGGTTTCGTTGGATACGCAGTATTTT. This encodes CASSRVSLDTQYF.

The chain carries TRBV6-5 and TRBJ2-5; the match to TRBD2 covers 11 bases. The CDR3 extends over 15 amino acids. Trimming took 6 bases from V and 0 from J; bases not matched to a gene: 3. Germline V gene sequence: CDR1 MNHEY, CDR2 SVGAGI. CDR3 residues: CASRLLAGDQETQYF. CDR3 nucleotide sequence: TGTGCCAGCAGGTTACTAGCGGGGGACCAAGAGACCCAGTACTTC.

The chain uses TRBV7-9 and TRBJ2-2; 7 bases are a match to TRBD1. The V segment lost 3 bases and the J segment 2 bases; nucleotides outside the gene matches: 6. The V gene's germline CDR1 is SEHNR and CDR2 FQNEAQ (reference sequence). The CDR3 length is 16 residues. Written as DNA, the CDR3 is TGTGCCAGCAGCTTCTCCGGGACAGTTAACACCGGGGAGCTGTTTTTT. It is translated as CASSFSGTVNTGELFF.

V usage is TRBV12-3 or TRBV12-4 and J usage is TRBJ2-3; tentative D call: TRBD1 (5 bases). Trimming pared 8 bases from V and 2 bases from J, leaving 11 bases between. The length of the CDR3 is 13 residues. CDR3 in amino acids: CASLRDSTDTQYF. CDR3 coding DNA: TGTGCCAGCCTCAGGGATTCCACAGATACGCAGTATTTT.

The chain is built from TRBV7-9 and TRBJ2-2; 9 nucleotides agree with TRBD2. Germline trimming cut 6 bases from V and 5 bases from J; bases unmatched to any gene: 13. CDR3 length: 17 residues. Looked up from germline, CDR1 is SEHNR and CDR2 is FQNEAQ (reference sequence). CDR3 region: CASREKLAGDSTGELFF. CDR3 coding DNA: TGTGCCAGCAGGGAGAAGTTAGCGGGGGATTCAACCGGGGAGCTGTTTTTT. The variable domain in full, completed from reference TRBV7-9 and TRBJ2-2, reads DTGVSQNPRHKITKRGQNVTFRCDPISEHNRLYWYRQTLGQGPEFLTYFQNEAQLEKSRLLSDRFSAERPKGSFSTLEIQRTEQGDSAMYLCASREKLAGDSTGELFFGEGSRLTVL.

This clone was seen only a few times. The genes are TRBV11-3 and TRBJ1-4; 8 bases are a match to TRBD1. Trimming removed 0 bases from V and 8 bases from J; junction bases left unmatched: 8. CDR1 is SGHNT, CDR2 YENEEA, per germline. The CDR3 totals 16 residues. CDR3 bases: TGTGCCAGCAGCTTAGATATGGACAGGGAAGAGGAAAAACTGTTTTTT. It translates to CASSLDMDREEEKLFF.

The genes are TRBV15 and TRBJ2-7; D is undetermined. The CDR3 sequence is 15 residues long. Germline loops: CDR1 LNHNV, CDR2 YYDKDF (reference sequence). Trimming removed 0 bases from V and 2 bases from J, with 11 bases in between. CDR3 sequence: CATSRDTDSTYEQYF. CDR3 DNA: TGTGCCACCAGCAGAGATACGGATAGCACCTACGAGCAGTACTTC.

The chain combines TRBV6-2 or TRBV6-3 with TRBJ2-3, with TRBD1 as a possible D gene (5 bases). The V gene's germline CDR1 is MNHEY and CDR2 SVGEGT. The V and J ends lost 2 bases and 2 bases respectively, with 17 bases between them. The CDR3 loop spans 17 amino acids. The CDR3 nucleotides are TGTGCCAGCAGTTACATTCGAGGACAAAGTTTCACAGATACGCAGTATTTT. The encoded protein is CASSYIRGQSFTDTQYF.

The chain employs TRBV5-1 and TRBJ1-5, with D hard to call. CDR1 SGHRS and CDR2 YFSETQ come from the germline V gene. CDR3 size: 16 residues. The V gene lost 5 bases and the J gene lost 5 bases, with 20 bases spanning the gap. The CDR3 loop is CASSLYGRAEDQPQHF. The DNA for the CDR3 is TGCGCCAGCAGTTTGTATGGCAGAGCAGAGGATCAGCCCCAGCATTTT.

The chain joins TRBV25-1 to TRBJ2-1; 9 bases agree with TRBD2. The ends lost 0 bases at V and 8 bases at J; junction bases unmatched: 5. The CDR3 spans 15 residues. Germline CDR1 is MGHDK and CDR2 is SYGVNS. CDR3 region: CASSEYGGGVHEQFF. The DNA for the CDR3 is TGTGCCAGCAGTGAATATGGCGGGGGGGTTCATGAGCAGTTCTTC. Supplemented by reference TRBV25-1 and TRBJ2-1, the full variable domain reads EADIYQTPRYLVIGTGKKITLECSQTMGHDKMYWYQQDPGMELHLIHYSYGVNSTEKGDLSSESTVSRIRTEHFPLTLESARPSHTSQYLCASSEYGGGVHEQFFGPGTRLTVL.

The rearrangement links TRBV6-5 to TRBJ1-5, with D possibly being TRBD1 (6 bases). Between the trimmed V and J ends, which lost 5 bases and 2 bases, there was a span of 13 bases. The CDR3 is made up of 15 amino acids. From germline, CDR1 is MNHEY and CDR2 SVGAGI. The CDR3 DNA is TGTGCCAGCAGTAGATCGGCAGGGGGCAATCAGCCCCAGCATTTT. It is translated as CASSRSAGGNQPQHF.

The chain links TRBV30 to TRBJ2-1; 9 positions match TRBD2. Germline V gives CDR1 GTSNPN, CDR2 SVGIG (reference sequence). With V trimmed by 2 bases and J by 2 bases, 7 bases remained unmatched. This CDR3 has 16 amino acids. CDR3 sequence: CAWSFLSGSPYNEQFF. Written as DNA, the CDR3 is TGTGCCTGGAGTTTCCTTAGCGGGAGTCCCTACAATGAGCAGTTCTTC.